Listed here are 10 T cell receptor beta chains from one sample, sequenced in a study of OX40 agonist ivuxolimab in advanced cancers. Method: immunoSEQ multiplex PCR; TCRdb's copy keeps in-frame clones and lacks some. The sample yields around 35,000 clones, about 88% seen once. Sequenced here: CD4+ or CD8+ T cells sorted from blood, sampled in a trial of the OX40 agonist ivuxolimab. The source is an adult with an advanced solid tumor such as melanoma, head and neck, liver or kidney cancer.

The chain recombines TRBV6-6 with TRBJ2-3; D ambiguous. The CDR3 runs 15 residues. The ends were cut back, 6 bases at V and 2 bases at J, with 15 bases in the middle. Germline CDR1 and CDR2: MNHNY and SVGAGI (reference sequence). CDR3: CASSTAPRPTDTQYF. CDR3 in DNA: TGTGCCAGCAGCACCGCACCCAGGCCCACAGATACGCAGTATTTT.

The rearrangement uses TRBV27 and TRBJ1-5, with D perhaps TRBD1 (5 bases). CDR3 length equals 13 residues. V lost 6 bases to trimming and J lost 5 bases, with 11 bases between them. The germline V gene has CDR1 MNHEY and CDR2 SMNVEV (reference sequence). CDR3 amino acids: CASSRTRYQPQHF. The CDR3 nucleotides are TGTGCCAGCAGCAGGACAAGATATCAGCCCCAGCATTTT.

This CDR3 is CASRNTRMGEQFF. The CDR3, as DNA: TGTGCCAGCAGGAACACTAGGATGGGTGAGCAGTTCTTC. J is TRBJ2-1 and V is TRBV6-6, with TRBD2 as a possible D gene (5 bases). V lost 6 bases to trimming and J lost 9 bases, with 15 bases between them. The CDR3 consists of 13 residues. Germline CDR1 and CDR2: MNHNY and SVGAGI (reference sequence).

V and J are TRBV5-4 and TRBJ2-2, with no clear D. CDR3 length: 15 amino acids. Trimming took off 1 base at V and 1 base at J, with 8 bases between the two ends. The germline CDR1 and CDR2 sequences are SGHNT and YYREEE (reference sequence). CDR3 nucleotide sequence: TGTGCCAGCAGCTTGTGGTCAGGGAACACCGGGGAGCTGTTTTTT. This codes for CASSLWSGNTGELFF. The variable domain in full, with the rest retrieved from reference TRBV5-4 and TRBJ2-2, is ETGVTQSPTHLIKTRGQQVTLRCSSQSGHNTVSWYQQALGQGPQFIFQYYREEENGRGNFPPRFSGLQFPNYSSELNVNALELDDSALYLCASSLWSGNTGELFFGEGSRLTVL.

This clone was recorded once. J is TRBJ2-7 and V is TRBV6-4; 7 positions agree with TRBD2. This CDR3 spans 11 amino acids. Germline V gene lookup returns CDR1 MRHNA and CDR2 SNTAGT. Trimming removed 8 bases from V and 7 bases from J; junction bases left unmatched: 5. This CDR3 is CASGRAGEQYF. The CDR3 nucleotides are TGTGCCAGCGGACGAGCGGGAGAGCAGTACTTC.

CDR3 DNA: TGCAGCGGGGGTACAGGGGTCGATGGCTACACCTTC. Its protein is CSGGTGVDGYTF. The chain employs TRBV29-1 and TRBJ1-2; TRBD1 aligns across 7 bases. The CDR3 contains 12 residues. Germline lookup yields CDR1 SQVTM and CDR2 ANQGSEA. V shed 7 bases, J shed 6 bases, and the junction held 8 bases outside the gene matches. Supplemented by reference TRBV29-1 and TRBJ1-2, the full variable domain reads SAVISQKPSRDICQRGTSLTIQCQVDSQVTMMFWYRQQPGQSLTLIATANQGSEATYESGFVIDKFPISRPNLTFSTLTVSNMSPEDSSIYLCSGGTGVDGYTFGSGTRLTVV.

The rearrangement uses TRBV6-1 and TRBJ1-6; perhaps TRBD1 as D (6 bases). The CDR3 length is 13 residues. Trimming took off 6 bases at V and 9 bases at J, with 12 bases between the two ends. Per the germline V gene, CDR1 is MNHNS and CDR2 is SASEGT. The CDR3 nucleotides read TGTGCCAGCAGACCGGCCAGGGGTTCACCCCTCCACTTT. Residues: CASRPARGSPLHF.

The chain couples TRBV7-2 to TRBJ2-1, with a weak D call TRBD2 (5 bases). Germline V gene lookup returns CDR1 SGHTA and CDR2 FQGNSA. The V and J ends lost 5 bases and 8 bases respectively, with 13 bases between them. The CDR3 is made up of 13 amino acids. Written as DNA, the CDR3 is TGTGCCAGCAGCACAACTAGGACGGATGAGCAGTTCTTC. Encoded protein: CASSTTRTDEQFF.

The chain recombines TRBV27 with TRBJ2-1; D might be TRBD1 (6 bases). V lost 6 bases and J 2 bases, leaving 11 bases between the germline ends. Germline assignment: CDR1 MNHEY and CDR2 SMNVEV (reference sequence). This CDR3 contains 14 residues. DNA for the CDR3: TGTGCCAGCAGCTTCAGGGGAACCTACAATGAGCAGTTCTTC. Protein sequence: CASSFRGTYNEQFF.

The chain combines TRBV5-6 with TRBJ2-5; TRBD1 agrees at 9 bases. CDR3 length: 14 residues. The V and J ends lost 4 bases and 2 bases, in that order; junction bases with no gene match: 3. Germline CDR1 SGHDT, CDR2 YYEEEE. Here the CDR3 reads CASSGDRAQETQYF. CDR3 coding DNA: TGTGCCAGCAGCGGGGACAGGGCTCAAGAGACCCAGTACTTC.